One sample yielded the 6 T cell receptor beta chains listed below, sequenced in a study of T cell repertoires in cytomegalovirus infection. Their antigens remain unidentified. TCRdb reanalysed the reads using MiXCR and keeps one entry per CDR3 protein. The table includes around 430,000 distinct CDR3 sequences, more than 40% detected once. Sequenced material: cultured PBMCs, taken from culture after CMV antigen stimulation. These TCRs come from a human donor in good health (CMV status not recorded). Some clones in this sample may be carry-over from other donors' samples.

This clonotype was observed at least ten times. The chain carries TRBV7-2 and TRBJ2-2; D ambiguous. Trimming took off 3 bases at V and 1 base at J, with 3 bases between the two ends. Germline values: CDR1 SGHTA, CDR2 FQGNSA. This CDR3 spans 13 amino acids. CDR3 sequence: CASSLRNTGELFF. The CDR3 DNA follows: TGTGCCAGCAGCTTGAGGAACACCGGGGAGCTGTTTTTT.

This chain uses TRBV7-4 with TRBJ1-2; 7 nucleotides match TRBD1. Germline V gene sequence: CDR1 SGHVT, CDR2 SQSDAQ. This CDR3 is built from 18 residues. V shed 2 bases, J shed 4 bases, and the junction held 16 bases outside the gene matches. In DNA form, the CDR3 reads TGTGCCAGCAGCTTACCCAACAGGGGAACGTCAAATAGCTATGGCTACACCTTC. It specifies CASSLPNRGTSNSYGYTF.

The genes are TRBV12-5 and TRBJ2-1; 15 bases map to TRBD2. V lost 5 bases and J lost 7; bases outside the gene matches: 21. CDR1 is LGHNT, CDR2 FRNRAP, per germline. This CDR3 has 21 residues. The CDR3 bases are TGTGCTAGTGGTCCATCCTTTAATCCGGGACTAGCGGGGGGCCCTTTTAATGAGCAGTTCTTC. This translates into CASGPSFNPGLAGGPFNEQFF.

In its sample, this clonotype was seen many times. This chain joins TRBV6-1 and TRBJ2-3, with 8 bases identical to TRBD2. The trim removed 5 bases at V and 0 bases at J, leaving 7 bases unmatched. Germline-derived CDR1 and CDR2 are MNHNS and SASEGT. The CDR3 sequence is 16 residues long. CDR3 coding DNA: TGTGCCAGCAGTCCCCGTAGCGGGGTGAGCACAGATACGCAGTATTTT. It codes for CASSPRSGVSTDTQYF.

This clonotype showed up just once. The chain links TRBV27 to TRBJ2-7; D uncertain. The CDR3 is made up of 14 amino acids. The V end was cut by 3 bases, the J end by 6 bases, with 15 bases between. Germline assignment: CDR1 MNHEY and CDR2 SMNVEV (reference sequence). CDR3: CASSFTPILREQYF. The CDR3 DNA sequence: TGTGCCAGCAGTTTTACGCCTATCCTTCGCGAGCAGTACTTC.

This clonotype was counted a few times. The J gene is TRBJ2-3, the V gene TRBV7-9; D tentatively fits TRBD1 or TRBD2 (5 bases each). Germline-derived CDR1 and CDR2 are SEHNR and FQNEAQ (reference sequence). V lost 4 bases and J lost 3, with 17 bases in between. CDR3 length: 16 residues. The CDR3 spells CASSSVGEFWTDTQYF. In DNA form, the CDR3 reads TGTGCCAGCAGCTCCGTAGGGGAGTTCTGGACAGATACGCAGTATTTT.